This entry features one TCR beta chain sequence. The data belong to a study of human T cells and chemical hapten exposure. Sample time point: patch test 3, about 24 weeks after DPC sensitization. Documented treatment: therapeutic diphenylcyclopropenone sensitization with weekly scalp DPC. TCRdb processed the RACE reads anew with MiXCR; each CDR3 protein has one entry. The top ten clones hold approximately 2.3% of a sample with about 190,000 distinct CDR3 sequences, under 30% of them seen once. Germline values: CDR1 MDHEN, CDR2 SYDVKM. The CDR3 extends over 14 amino acids. V gave up 5 bases and J gave up 11 bases, with 21 bases separating them.

This sequence originates from a woman aged 40 to 49 with alopecia areata. Some clones in this sample may be carry-over from other donors' samples. Specimen: whole blood, collected in connection with sensitization to the hapten diphenylcyclopropenone (DPC). The gene calls are TRBV28 and TRBJ1-1, with D tentatively TRBD1 (6 bases). The CDR3 sequence: CASSLNRVRMKAFF. In nucleotides, the CDR3 is TGTGCCAGCAGTCTAAACAGGGTACGTATGAAGGCTTTCTTT.